This TCR beta chain was sequenced for a study of CD8 T cells in Susac syndrome. In blood CD8+ and CD4+ T cells, TCR beta underwent sequencing. Included as multiple sclerosis controls were treatment-naive patients who had stable or active relapsing-remitting disease. The CDR3 loop spans 14 amino acids. Germline lookup yields CDR1 DFQATT and CDR2 SNEGSKA (reference sequence). V was pared by 5 bases and J by 2 bases, with 3 bases of the junction left unmatched. A quantity of roughly 0.5 to 1 ug RNA underwent reverse transcription using random hexamers. TCRdb re-called the immunoSEQ multiplex PCR reads with MiXCR, one entry per CDR3 protein. The table includes roughly 150,000 distinct CDR3 sequences, nearly 97% detected once.

J is TRBJ2-5 and V is TRBV20-1; 12 positions agree with TRBD2. The clonotype comes from a human donor with multiple sclerosis. Source material: CD8+ T cells from PBMCs. The CDR3 nucleotides are TGCAGTGCTCTAGCGGGGGGGCCACAAGAGACCCAGTACTTC. The encoded protein is CSALAGGPQETQYF.